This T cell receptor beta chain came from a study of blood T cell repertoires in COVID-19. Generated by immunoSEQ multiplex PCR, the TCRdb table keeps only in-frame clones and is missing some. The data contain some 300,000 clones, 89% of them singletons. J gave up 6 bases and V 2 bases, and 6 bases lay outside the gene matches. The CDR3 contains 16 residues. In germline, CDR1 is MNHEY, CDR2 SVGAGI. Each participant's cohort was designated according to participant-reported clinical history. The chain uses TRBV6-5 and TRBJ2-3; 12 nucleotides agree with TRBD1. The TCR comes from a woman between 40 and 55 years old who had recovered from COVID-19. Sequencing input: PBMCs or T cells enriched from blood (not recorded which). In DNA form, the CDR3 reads TGTGCCAGCAGTTACCGCCGGGACAGGGGGCACGATACGCAGTATTTT. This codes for CASSYRRDRGHDTQYF.